This T cell receptor (beta chain) derives from a study of T cell responses to AZD1222 COVID-19 vaccine. General observations from the study: Females outnumbered males among donors, who were mostly white British; clonal diversity was possibly underestimated. Following two doses of AZD1222, Spike-specific TCR breadth and depth rose.

About this clone itself: As yet, its antigen is unknown.

Produced via immunoSEQ multiplex PCR; TCRdb's table is partial and in-frame only. The table shows about 110,000 clones, with roughly 85% occurring only once. This receptor was identified in an adult in good health. This specimen consisted of peripheral blood, obtained on day 0 of AZD1222 vaccination.

The CDR3 sequence is CATSRDGTSGSTADTQYF. The CDR3 bases are TGTGCCACCAGCAGAGATGGGACTAGCGGGAGTACTGCAGATACGCAGTATTTT. The V and J genes are TRBV15 and TRBJ2-3; 14 bases map to TRBD2. The CDR3 loop spans 18 amino acids. Germline CDR1 is LNHNV and CDR2 is YYDKDF (reference sequence). V dropped 0 bases and J dropped 4; count of bases not matched to a gene: 6. Combining the CDR3 with reference TRBV15 and TRBJ2-3 gives the whole variable domain DAMVIQNPRYQVTQFGKPVTLSCSQTLNHNVMYWYQQKSSQAPKLLFHYYDKDFNNEADTPDNFQSRRPNTSFCFLDIRSPGLGDTAMYLCATSRDGTSGSTADTQYFGPGTRLTVL.